This T cell receptor beta chain was captured by sequencing in a study of human T cells and chemical hapten exposure. As for the study in general: An area of 2 cm by around 2 cm on upper inner arm skin received 2% DPC for sensitization. Broader study findings: Expanded TCRs were compared with controls, and the expanded TCRs formed significantly more large CDR3 similarity clusters.

To note about this clonotype: Antigen unknown. One junction end does not reproduce the germline sequence, and a read error may be involved.

TCRdb independently ran MiXCR on the RACE reads; one entry per CDR3 protein. Of a few hundred thousand distinct CDR3 sequences listed, 7.7% are singletons. Germline CDR1 SGHAT, CDR2 FQDESV (reference sequence). This CDR3 contains 14 residues. As for time point: pre-sensitization, week 0. Specified treatment: therapeutic diphenylcyclopropenone sensitization with weekly scalp DPC. This specimen consisted of whole blood, obtained in connection with sensitization to the hapten diphenylcyclopropenone (DPC). The chain has TRBV11-1 and TRBJ2-7; D remains unclear. The clonotype was recovered from a young man with alopecia areata. Some clones in this sample may be carry-over from other donors' samples. The chain's CDR3 is CVSSLRTVYYEQYF. DNA of the CDR3: TGTGTCAGCAGCCTCCGGACCGTTTACTACGAGCAGTACTTC. The entire variable domain, with the rest obtained from reference TRBV11-1 and TRBJ2-7, is as follows: EAEVAQSPRYKITEKSQAVAFWCDPISGHATLYWYRQILGQGPELLVQFQDESVVDDSQLPKDRFSAERLKGVDSTLKIQPAELGDSAMYLCVSSLRTVYYEQYFGPGTRLTVT.